This TCR beta chain was obtained from a study of T cell repertoires in cytomegalovirus infection. Looking at the study overall: Shared public TCR beta signatures pointed to both CMV infection and a matching HLA type.

The study, taken as a whole, reports: CMV-specific HLA-C-restricted TCR beta clonotypes dominated the ex vivo response. Individuals carrying CMV plus the relevant HLA were identified by cumulative frequency of public TCR beta families.

V lost 2 bases and J lost 2, with 10 bases in between. This CDR3 is 15 amino acids long. From germline, CDR1 is SGHTA and CDR2 FQGNSA. This clonotype was observed at least ten times. Its antigen is unidentified. MiXCR was run by TCRdb on the reads, yielding one entry per CDR3 protein. The sample shows about 570,000 distinct CDR3 sequences, just under 40% of them seen only once. Specimen: cultured PBMCs, collected from culture after CMV antigen stimulation. The sequence came from a human donor in good health (CMV status not recorded). Some clones in this sample may be carry-over from other donors' samples. This chain connects TRBV7-2 to TRBJ1-5; unclear D gene. The CDR3 sequence: CASSLWQAGNQPQHF. Here the CDR3 DNA reads TGTGCCAGCAGCTTATGGCAGGCGGGCAATCAGCCCCAGCATTTT. Filled out from reference TRBV7-2 and TRBJ1-5, the complete variable domain reads GAGVSQSPSNKVTEKGKDVELRCDPISGHTALYWYRQSLGQGLEFLIYFQGNSAPDKSGLPSDRFSAERTGGSVSTLTIQRTQQEDSAVYLCASSLWQAGNQPQHFGDGTRLSIL.